One sample yielded the 3 T cell receptor beta chains listed below, sequenced in a study of blood T cell repertoires in COVID-19. Data came from immunoSEQ multiplex PCR; TCRdb stores just in-frame clones and leaves some out. This sample carries under 200,000 clones, roughly 75% of them seen once, and the ten largest clones take around 7%. The sample was peripheral blood. Receptors were obtained from a man aged 70 or older with active or convalescent COVID-19.

V gene TRBV6-4 combines with J gene TRBJ2-6; TRBD2 agrees at 16 bases. Trimming took 3 bases from V and 2 from J; bases not matched to a gene: 1. The CDR3 covers 18 residues. Germline CDR1 MRHNA, CDR2 SNTAGT. In nucleotides, the CDR3 is TGTGCCAGCAGTGAAGGGACTAGCGGGGGGGCTGGGGCCAACGTCCTGACTTTC. Its protein product is CASSEGTSGGAGANVLTF.

The rearrangement joins TRBV5-1 to TRBJ2-1, with D possibly TRBD1 on 5 matching bases. V was shortened by 8 bases and J by 8 bases, with 20 bases between the two germline ends. CDR1 is SGHRS and CDR2 is YFSETQ in the germline V gene. The CDR3 loop spans 14 amino acids. The DNA of the CDR3 is TGCGCCAGTCGGAGTGTTCCAGGGTCGGATGAGCAGTTCTTC. It translates to CASRSVPGSDEQFF.

This chain joins TRBV4-3 and TRBJ1-4; D is ambiguous. Deletions cut 0 bases from V and 5 bases from J, with 4 bases between. The CDR3 loop spans 13 amino acids. Germline values: CDR1 LGHNA, CDR2 YSLEER. The CDR3 sequence is CASSQDGNEKLFF. CDR3 nucleotides: TGCGCCAGCAGCCAAGACGGGAATGAAAAACTGTTTTTT.